The 18 T cell receptor beta chains in this list originate from one sample, sequenced in a study of regulatory T cells in long-lasting Graves disease. Noted time point: newly diagnosed GD, antithyroid drugs for less than 3 months. Following extraction of RNA from PBMCs, that RNA was used to make the TCR library. Arm-PCR of CDR3 regions and iRepertoire HTBI primers were the basis on which TCR beta libraries were built. TCRdb analysed the multiplex PCR reads with MiXCR anew, one entry per CDR3 protein. The table records under 800,000 distinct CDR3 sequences, about 15% of them present only once. These data also featured in a second study, about T cells in Graves' hyperthyroidism and ophthalmopathy.

Specimen: peripheral blood mononuclear cells (PBMCs), collected at new diagnosis, from a patient treated with antithyroid drugs. All receptors derive from a woman in her twenties or thirties with Graves disease.

This chain links TRBV5-5 with TRBJ1-1, with a possible D match to TRBD1 (5 bases). Germline assignment: CDR1 SGHKS and CDR2 YYEKEE (reference sequence). The V gene lost 6 bases and the J gene lost 8 bases, with 23 bases spanning the gap. The CDR3 is made up of 15 amino acids. CDR3 sequence reads: CASISPLAPAGEAFF. The CDR3 DNA reads TGTGCCAGCATCTCCCCCCTAGCGCCGGCAGGGGAAGCTTTCTTT.

In the case of this clonotype: Since a much larger clone is just one base distant, this may be a read error. The chain couples TRBV12-3 or TRBV12-4 to TRBJ2-3; D perhaps matches TRBD2 (5 bases). The J call is doubtful: the DNA matches TRBJ2-7 better. The CDR3 extends over 13 amino acids. CDR3 sequence: CASGRILGNEQYF. The DNA of the CDR3 is TGTGCCAGCGGGAGAATATTAGGCAATGAGCAGTACTTC.

This clonotype appeared a few times. V and J are TRBV30 and TRBJ2-1; TRBD2 aligns across 7 bases. Trimming at V came to 8 bases and at J to 0 bases, leaving 4 bases not matched to a gene. Germline loops: CDR1 GTSNPN, CDR2 SVGIG (reference sequence). The CDR3 totals 13 residues. This chain's CDR3 is CARAGSSYNEQFF. CDR3 nucleotides: TGTGCCCGAGCGGGAAGCTCCTACAATGAGCAGTTCTTC.

This clonotype has ten or more counts. DNA for the CDR3: TGCAGTGCGAGGGGGCTCAATCAGCCCCAGCATTTT. Its translation is CSARGLNQPQHF. The chain uses TRBV20-1 and TRBJ1-5, with 7 positions matching TRBD1. The CDR3 covers 12 residues. Looked up from germline, CDR1 is DFQATT and CDR2 is SNEGSKA (reference sequence). V dropped 6 bases and J dropped 3; count of bases not matched to a gene: 2.

This clonotype was found many times. J is TRBJ1-1 and V is TRBV6-1, with D tentatively TRBD1 (6 bases). There are 13 residues in the CDR3. V dropped 5 bases and J dropped 4 bases, with 11 bases sitting between them. Germline CDR1 is MNHNS and CDR2 is SASEGT. The CDR3 reads CASSNRATTEAFF. The CDR3 bases are TGTGCCAGCAGTAACAGGGCCACCACTGAAGCTTTCTTT.

Ten or more counts support this clonotype. The chain has TRBV28 and TRBJ1-2; no clear D. CDR3 length equals 12 residues. The V end was cut by 2 bases, the J end by 11 bases, with 12 bases between. From germline, CDR1 is MDHEN and CDR2 SYDVKM. CDR3 sequence: CASSLRVLGYTF. The CDR3 DNA is TGTGCCAGCAGTTTAAGGGTCTTGGGATACACCTTC.

This sequence joins TRBV28 and TRBJ1-2, with D tentatively TRBD1 (6 bases). This CDR3 comprises 15 residues. The germline V and J ends were trimmed by 2 bases and 7 bases, with 17 bases remaining between them. In germline, CDR1 is MDHEN, CDR2 SYDVKM. The CDR3 protein is CASSLPQGRKGGYTF. In DNA form, the CDR3 reads TGTGCCAGCAGTTTACCTCAGGGGAGGAAGGGTGGCTACACCTTC.

This clonotype was observed a few times. The genes are TRBV5-1 and TRBJ2-1, with 7 bases lining up with TRBD2. Per the germline V gene, CDR1 is SGHRS and CDR2 is YFSETQ. The CDR3 runs 16 residues. V gave up 0 bases and J gave up 2 bases; unmatched junction bases: 5. CDR3 sequence: CASSLEEGLPYNEQFF. For the CDR3, the DNA is TGCGCCAGCAGCTTGGAAGAGGGACTACCCTACAATGAGCAGTTCTTC.

The chain links TRBV28 to TRBJ2-2; tentative D call: TRBD1 (5 bases). This CDR3 is 13 amino acids long. The V and J ends lost 6 bases and 7 bases respectively, with 12 bases between them. Per the germline V gene, CDR1 is MDHEN and CDR2 is SYDVKM. CDR3 DNA sequence: TGTGCCAGCAGCCGACAGAATGTCGGGGAGCTGTTTTTT. It encodes CASSRQNVGELFF.

There are many counts of this clonotype. This chain connects TRBV6-1 to TRBJ1-2, with a tentative D call TRBD1 (5 bases). Germline CDR1 reads MNHNS; CDR2 reads SASEGT. This CDR3 has 16 amino acids. V was pared by 8 bases and J by 4 bases, with 23 bases between. The CDR3 DNA reads as TGTGCCAGCCTGGGGACCGCCAGGGCGTTACGCTATGGCTACACCTTC. Translating it yields CASLGTARALRYGYTF.

The V call is TRBV20-1, the J call TRBJ2-3; possibly TRBD2 for D (6 bases). Germline assignment: CDR1 DFQATT and CDR2 SNEGSKA (reference sequence). The V and J ends lost 5 bases and 2 bases respectively, with 17 bases between them. CDR3 length equals 15 residues. CDR3 amino acids: CSAVVGGGITDTQYF. The CDR3 DNA is TGCAGTGCTGTCGTCGGGGGAGGCATCACAGATACGCAGTATTTT.

V usage is TRBV14 and J usage is TRBJ2-7, with D tentatively TRBD1 (5 bases). Germline assignment: CDR1 SGHDN and CDR2 FVKESK. V gave up 1 base and J gave up 4 bases, with 17 bases separating them. The length of the CDR3 is 16 residues. The CDR3: CASSQVQGKGNYEQYF. DNA of the CDR3: TGTGCCAGCAGCCAAGTCCAGGGCAAAGGGAATTACGAGCAGTACTTC.

The CDR3: CASSRQEYEQYF. The CDR3 region has the DNA TGTGCCAGCTCTAGACAGGAGTACGAGCAGTACTTC. The V and J genes are TRBV18 and TRBJ2-7; a possible D gene is TRBD1 (6 bases). The V gene lost 6 bases and the J gene lost 4 bases, with 10 bases spanning the gap. Per the germline V gene, CDR1 is KGHSH and CDR2 is LQKENI. The CDR3 loop spans 12 amino acids.

This clonotype was observed a few times. This chain links TRBV7-3 with TRBJ2-3; no definite D call. Trimming removed 5 bases at V and 4 bases at J, with 10 bases between. CDR1 is SGHTA and CDR2 is FQGTGA in the germline V gene. This CDR3 has 13 residues. DNA of the CDR3: TGTGCCAGCAGCACAAGGGCCCCAGATACGCAGTATTTT. The encoded protein is CASSTRAPDTQYF. Combining the CDR3 with reference TRBV7-3 and TRBJ2-3 gives the whole variable domain GAGVSQTPSNKVTEKGKYVELRCDPISGHTALYWYRQSLGQGPEFLIYFQGTGAADDSGLPNDRFFAVRPEGSVSTLKIQRTERGDSAVYLCASSTRAPDTQYFGPGTRLTVL.

CDR3 sequence reads: CASKQGTGGQPQHF. The CDR3 DNA sequence: TGTGCCAGCAAGCAGGGGACAGGGGGGCAGCCCCAGCATTTT. The chain links TRBV6-1 to TRBJ1-5; 11 bases align to TRBD1. This CDR3 has 14 amino acids. V gave up 7 bases and J gave up 7 bases; unmatched junction bases: 6. In germline, CDR1 is MNHNS, CDR2 SASEGT.

The rearrangement uses TRBV12-5 and TRBJ2-5; 8 nucleotides align to TRBD2. The germline gives CDR1 LGHNT, CDR2 FRNRAP. The CDR3 contains 14 residues. J gave up 5 bases and V 4 bases, and 6 bases lay outside the gene matches. CDR3 region: CASGSGLAWETQYF. The CDR3 DNA follows: TGTGCTAGTGGTTCTGGACTAGCTTGGGAGACCCAGTACTTC.

The rearrangement uses TRBV5-5 and TRBJ1-5; the D gene is possibly TRBD1 (5 bases). Per the germline V gene, CDR1 is SGHKS and CDR2 is YYEKEE (reference sequence). CDR3 size: 16 residues. V gave up 4 bases and J gave up 0 bases, with 14 bases separating them. CDR3: CASSRGEGYSNQPQHF. In DNA, the CDR3 is TGTGCCAGCAGCCGAGGGGAGGGGTATAGCAATCAGCCCCAGCATTTT.

The V and J genes are TRBV28 and TRBJ2-2; D is unclear. Germline CDR1 MDHEN, CDR2 SYDVKM. The germline V and J ends were trimmed by 6 bases and 5 bases, with 13 bases remaining between them. This CDR3 comprises 14 residues. DNA of the CDR3: TGTGCCAGCAGCGATCTTGGGATTACCGGGGAGCTGTTTTTT. Translating it yields CASSDLGITGELFF.